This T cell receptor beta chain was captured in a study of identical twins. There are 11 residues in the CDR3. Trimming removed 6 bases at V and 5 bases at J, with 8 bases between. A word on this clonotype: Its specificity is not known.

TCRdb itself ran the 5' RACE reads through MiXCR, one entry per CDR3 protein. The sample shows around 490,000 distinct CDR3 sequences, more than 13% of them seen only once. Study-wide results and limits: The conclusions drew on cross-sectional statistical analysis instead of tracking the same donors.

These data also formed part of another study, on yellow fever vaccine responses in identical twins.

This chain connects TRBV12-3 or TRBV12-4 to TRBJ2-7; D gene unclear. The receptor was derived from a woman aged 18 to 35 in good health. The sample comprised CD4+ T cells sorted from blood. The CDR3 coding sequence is TGTGCCAGCAGCCAAGGAAACGAGCAGTACTTC. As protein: CASSQGNEQYF.